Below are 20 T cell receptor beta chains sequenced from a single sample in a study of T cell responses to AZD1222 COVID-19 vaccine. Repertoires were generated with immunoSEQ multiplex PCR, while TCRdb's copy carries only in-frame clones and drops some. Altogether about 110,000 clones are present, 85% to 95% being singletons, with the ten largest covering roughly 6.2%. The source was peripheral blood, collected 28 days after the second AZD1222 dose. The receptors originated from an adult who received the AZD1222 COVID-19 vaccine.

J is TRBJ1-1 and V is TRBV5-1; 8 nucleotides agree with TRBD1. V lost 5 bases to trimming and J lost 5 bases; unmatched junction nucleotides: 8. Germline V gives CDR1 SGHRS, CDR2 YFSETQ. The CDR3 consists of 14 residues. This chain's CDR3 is CASRDREEVTEAFF. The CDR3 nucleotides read TGCGCCAGCAGGGACAGGGAAGAGGTTACTGAAGCTTTCTTT. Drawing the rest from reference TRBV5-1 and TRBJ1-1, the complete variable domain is KAGVTQTPRYLIKTRGQQVTLSCSPISGHRSVSWYQQTPGQGLQFLFEYFSETQRNKGNFPGRFSGRQFSNSRSEMNVSTLELGDSALYLCASRDREEVTEAFFGQGTRLTVV.

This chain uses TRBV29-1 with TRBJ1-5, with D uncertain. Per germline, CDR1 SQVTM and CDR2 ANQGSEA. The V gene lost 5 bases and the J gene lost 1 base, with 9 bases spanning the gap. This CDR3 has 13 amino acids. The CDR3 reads CSVSELSNQPQHF. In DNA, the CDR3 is TGCAGCGTTTCCGAGTTGAGCAATCAGCCCCAGCATTTT.

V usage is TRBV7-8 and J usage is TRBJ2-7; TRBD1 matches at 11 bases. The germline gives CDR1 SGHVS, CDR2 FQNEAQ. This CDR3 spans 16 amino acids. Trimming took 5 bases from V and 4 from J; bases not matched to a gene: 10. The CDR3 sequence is CASSPRDRGTMYEQYF. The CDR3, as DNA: TGTGCCAGCAGCCCCAGGGACAGGGGGACTATGTACGAGCAGTACTTC.

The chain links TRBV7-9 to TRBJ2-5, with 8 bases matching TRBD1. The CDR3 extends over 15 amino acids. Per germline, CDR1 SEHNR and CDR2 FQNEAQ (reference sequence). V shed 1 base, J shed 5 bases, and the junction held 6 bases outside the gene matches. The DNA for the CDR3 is TGTGCCAGCAGCTTAGAAGGGACAGGCAGCGAGACCCAGTACTTC. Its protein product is CASSLEGTGSETQYF.

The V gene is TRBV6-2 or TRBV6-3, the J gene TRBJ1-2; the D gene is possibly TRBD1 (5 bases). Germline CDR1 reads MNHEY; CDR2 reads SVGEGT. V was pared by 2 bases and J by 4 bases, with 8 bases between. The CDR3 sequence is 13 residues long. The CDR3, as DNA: TGTGCCAGCAGTTACAGACAGCTCTATGGCTACACCTTC. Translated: CASSYRQLYGYTF.

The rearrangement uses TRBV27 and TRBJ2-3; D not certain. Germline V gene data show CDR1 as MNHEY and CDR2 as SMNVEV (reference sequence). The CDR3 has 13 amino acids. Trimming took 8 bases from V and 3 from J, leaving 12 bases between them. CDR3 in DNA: TGTGCCAGCGCCATAGGGTTAACAGATACGCAGTATTTT. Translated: CASAIGLTDTQYF.

CDR3 DNA sequence: TGTGCCAGCAGCCGGGACAGGGGGCGAACCCTGAACACTGAAGCTTTCTTT. Protein sequence: CASSRDRGRTLNTEAFF. The chain uses TRBV5-8 and TRBJ1-1; 12 bases line up with TRBD1. The V segment lost 4 bases and the J segment 0 bases; nucleotides outside the gene matches: 7. This CDR3 is 17 amino acids long. Germline V gene data show CDR1 as SGHTS and CDR2 as YDEGEE.

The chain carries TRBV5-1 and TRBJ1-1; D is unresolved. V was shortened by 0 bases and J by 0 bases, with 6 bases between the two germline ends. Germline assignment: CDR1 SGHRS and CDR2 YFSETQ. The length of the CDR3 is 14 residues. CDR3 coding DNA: TGCGCCAGCAGCTTGGGGGCCGTGAACACTGAAGCTTTCTTT. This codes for CASSLGAVNTEAFF.

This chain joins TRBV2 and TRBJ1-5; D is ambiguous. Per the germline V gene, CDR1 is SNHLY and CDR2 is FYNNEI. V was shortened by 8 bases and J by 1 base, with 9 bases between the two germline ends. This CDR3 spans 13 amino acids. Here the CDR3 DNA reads TGTGCCAGCGAATTGGGGAGCAATCAGCCCCAGCATTTT. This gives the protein CASELGSNQPQHF.

The DNA for the CDR3 is TGTGCCAGCAGCGTAAATAAGAACTACACCTTC. Protein: CASSVNKNYTF. The chain employs TRBV9 and TRBJ1-2; no definite D call. The CDR3 is 11 amino acids. CDR1 is SGDLS and CDR2 is YYNGEE in the germline V gene. Trimming removed 1 base from V and 10 bases from J, with 8 bases in between.

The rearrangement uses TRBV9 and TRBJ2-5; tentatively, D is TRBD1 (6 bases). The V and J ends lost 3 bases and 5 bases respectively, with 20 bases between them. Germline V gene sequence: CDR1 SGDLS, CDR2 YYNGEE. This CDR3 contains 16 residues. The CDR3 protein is CASSARTAVPGETQYF. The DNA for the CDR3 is TGTGCCAGCAGCGCCCGGACAGCCGTGCCAGGGGAGACCCAGTACTTC.

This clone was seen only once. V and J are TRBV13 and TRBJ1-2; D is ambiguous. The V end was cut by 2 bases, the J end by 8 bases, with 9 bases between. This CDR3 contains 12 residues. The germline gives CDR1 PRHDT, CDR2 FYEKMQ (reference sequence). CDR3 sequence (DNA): TGTGCCAGCAGCTTATACCTTCGAGGCTACACCTTC. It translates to CASSLYLRGYTF.

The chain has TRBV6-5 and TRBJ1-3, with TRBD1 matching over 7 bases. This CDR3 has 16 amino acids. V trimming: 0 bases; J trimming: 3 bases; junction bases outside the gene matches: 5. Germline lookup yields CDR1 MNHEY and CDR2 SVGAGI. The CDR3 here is CASSYSAGDSGNTIYF. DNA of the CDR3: TGTGCCAGCAGTTACTCTGCAGGGGACAGTGGAAACACCATATATTTT.

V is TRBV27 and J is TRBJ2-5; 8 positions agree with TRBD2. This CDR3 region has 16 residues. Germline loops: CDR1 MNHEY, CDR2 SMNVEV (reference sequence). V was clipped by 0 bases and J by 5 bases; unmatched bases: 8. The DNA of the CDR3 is TGTGCCAGCAGTTTATCCGGGGGGGGGAACTACGAGACCCAGTACTTC. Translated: CASSLSGGGNYETQYF.

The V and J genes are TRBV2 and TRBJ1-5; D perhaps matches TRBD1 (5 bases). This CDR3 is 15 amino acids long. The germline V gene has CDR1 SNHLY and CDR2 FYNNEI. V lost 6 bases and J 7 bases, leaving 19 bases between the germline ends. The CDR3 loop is CASSKGGGWIQPQHF. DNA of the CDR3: TGTGCCAGCAGCAAGGGCGGGGGATGGATCCAGCCCCAGCATTTT.

CDR3 sequence: CASSTYRNTEAFF. The CDR3 DNA reads TGTGCCAGCAGCACCTACAGAAACACTGAAGCTTTCTTT. The chain recombines TRBV14 with TRBJ1-1; D uncertain. Per the germline V gene, CDR1 is SGHDN and CDR2 is FVKESK. Trimming stripped 5 bases from V and 2 bases from J, with 9 bases between. The CDR3 is made up of 13 amino acids. Complete variable domain (other parts from reference TRBV14 and TRBJ1-1): EAGVTQFPSHSVIEKGQTVTLRCDPISGHDNLYWYRRVMGKEIKFLLHFVKESKQDESGMPNNRFLAERTGGTYSTLKVQPAELEDSGVYFCASSTYRNTEAFFGQGTRLTVV.

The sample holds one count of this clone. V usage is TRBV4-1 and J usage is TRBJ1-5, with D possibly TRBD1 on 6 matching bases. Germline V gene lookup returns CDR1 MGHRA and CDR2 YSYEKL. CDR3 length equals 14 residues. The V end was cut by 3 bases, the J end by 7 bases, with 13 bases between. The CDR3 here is CASSHPRGLQPQHF. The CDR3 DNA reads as TGCGCCAGCAGCCACCCAAGGGGGTTGCAGCCCCAGCATTTT.

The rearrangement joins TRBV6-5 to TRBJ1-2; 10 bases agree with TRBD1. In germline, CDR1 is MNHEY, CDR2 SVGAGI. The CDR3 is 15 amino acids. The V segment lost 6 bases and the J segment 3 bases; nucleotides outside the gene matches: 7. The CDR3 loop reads CASSLGQGRDYGYTF. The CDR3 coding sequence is TGTGCCAGCAGCCTGGGACAGGGGAGAGACTATGGCTACACCTTC.

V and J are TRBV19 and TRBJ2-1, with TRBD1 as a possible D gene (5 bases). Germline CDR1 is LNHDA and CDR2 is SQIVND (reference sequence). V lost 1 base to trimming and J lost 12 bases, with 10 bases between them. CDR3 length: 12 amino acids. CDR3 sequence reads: CASSIASGPQFF. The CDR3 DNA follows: TGTGCCAGTAGTATAGCCTCAGGGCCGCAGTTCTTC.

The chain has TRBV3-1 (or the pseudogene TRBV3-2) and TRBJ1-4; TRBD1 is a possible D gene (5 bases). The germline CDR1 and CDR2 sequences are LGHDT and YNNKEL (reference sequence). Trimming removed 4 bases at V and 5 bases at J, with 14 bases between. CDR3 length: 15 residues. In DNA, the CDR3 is TGTGCCAGCAGCCCTGGGGGGGGAAGAAATGAAAAACTGTTTTTT. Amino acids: CASSPGGGRNEKLFF.